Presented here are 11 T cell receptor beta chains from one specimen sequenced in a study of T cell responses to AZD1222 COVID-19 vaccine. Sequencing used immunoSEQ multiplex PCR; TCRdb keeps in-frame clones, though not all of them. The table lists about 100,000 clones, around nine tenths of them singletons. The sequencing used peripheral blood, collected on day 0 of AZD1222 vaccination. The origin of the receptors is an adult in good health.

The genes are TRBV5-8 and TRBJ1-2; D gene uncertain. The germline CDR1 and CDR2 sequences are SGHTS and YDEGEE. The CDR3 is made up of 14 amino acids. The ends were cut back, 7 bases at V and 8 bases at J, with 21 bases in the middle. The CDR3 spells CASSPGGGIGGYTF. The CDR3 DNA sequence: TGTGCCAGCTCTCCCGGTGGAGGGATTGGAGGCTACACCTTC.

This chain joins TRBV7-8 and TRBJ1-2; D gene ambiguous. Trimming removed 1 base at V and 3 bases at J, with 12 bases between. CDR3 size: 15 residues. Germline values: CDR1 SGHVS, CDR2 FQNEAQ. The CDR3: CASSLGEIPYYGYTF. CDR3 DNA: TGTGCCAGCAGCTTAGGAGAGATCCCATACTATGGCTACACCTTC.

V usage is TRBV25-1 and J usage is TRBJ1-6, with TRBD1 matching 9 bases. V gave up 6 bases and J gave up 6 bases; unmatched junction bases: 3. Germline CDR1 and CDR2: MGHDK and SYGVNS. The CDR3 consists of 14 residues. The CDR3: CASRRTGVNSPLHF. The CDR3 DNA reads TGTGCCAGCAGAAGGACAGGGGTTAATTCACCCCTCCACTTT.

This chain's CDR3 is CASSQGNRDPSYGYTF. In DNA form, the CDR3 reads TGCGCCAGCAGCCAAGGCAACCGGGACCCAAGCTATGGCTACACCTTC. The rearrangement links TRBV4-3 to TRBJ1-2; D might be TRBD1 (5 bases). The ends were cut back, 1 base at V and 4 bases at J, with 16 bases in the middle. Germline lookup yields CDR1 LGHNA and CDR2 YSLEER. The CDR3 covers 16 residues.

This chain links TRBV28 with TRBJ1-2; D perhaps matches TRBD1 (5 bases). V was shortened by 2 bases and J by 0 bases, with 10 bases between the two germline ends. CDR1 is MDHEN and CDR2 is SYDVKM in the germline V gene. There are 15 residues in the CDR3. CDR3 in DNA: TGTGCCAGCAGTTTAAGGGGCCCAGCTAACTATGGCTACACCTTC. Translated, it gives CASSLRGPANYGYTF.

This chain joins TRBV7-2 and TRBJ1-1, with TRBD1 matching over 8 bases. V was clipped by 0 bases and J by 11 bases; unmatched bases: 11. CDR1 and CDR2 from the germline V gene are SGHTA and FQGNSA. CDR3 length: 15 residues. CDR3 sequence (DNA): TGTGCCAGCAGCTTAGCCCAGGGACAGGACGGCGGGGCTTTCTTT. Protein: CASSLAQGQDGGAFF.

The CDR3, as DNA: TGTGCCAGCAGCTCACAGGGAGTTAATTCACCCCTCCACTTT. Its protein product is CASSSQGVNSPLHF. This chain uses TRBV9 with TRBJ1-6, with D possibly being TRBD1 (6 bases). Trimming removed 4 bases at V and 6 bases at J, with 11 bases between. CDR3 length equals 14 residues. Germline loops: CDR1 SGDLS, CDR2 YYNGEE.

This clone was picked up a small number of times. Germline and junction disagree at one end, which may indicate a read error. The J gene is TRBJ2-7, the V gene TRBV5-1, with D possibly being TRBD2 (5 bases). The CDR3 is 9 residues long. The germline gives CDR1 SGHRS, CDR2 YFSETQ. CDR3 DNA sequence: TGCGCCAGCAGTCGGGGAGACCGCTTC. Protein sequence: CASSRGDRF.

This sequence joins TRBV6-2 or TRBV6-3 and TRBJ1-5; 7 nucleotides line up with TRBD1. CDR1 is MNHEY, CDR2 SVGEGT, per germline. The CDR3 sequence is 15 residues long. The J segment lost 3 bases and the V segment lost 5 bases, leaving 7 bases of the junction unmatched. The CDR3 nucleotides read TGTGCCAGCAGTCCCGTGGGACAGACCAATCAGCCCCAGCATTTT. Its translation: CASSPVGQTNQPQHF.

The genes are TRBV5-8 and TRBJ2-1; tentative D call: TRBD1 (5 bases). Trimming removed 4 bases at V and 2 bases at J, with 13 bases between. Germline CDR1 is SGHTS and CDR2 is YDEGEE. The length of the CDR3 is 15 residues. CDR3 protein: CASSQQGLPYNEQFF. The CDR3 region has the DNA TGTGCCAGCAGCCAGCAGGGCCTCCCCTACAATGAGCAGTTCTTC. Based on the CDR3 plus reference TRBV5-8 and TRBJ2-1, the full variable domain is EAGVTQSPTHLIKTRGQQATLRCSPISGHTSVYWYQQALGLGLQFLLWYDEGEERNRGNFPPRFSGRQFPNYSSELNVNALELEDSALYLCASSQQGLPYNEQFFGPGTRLTVL.

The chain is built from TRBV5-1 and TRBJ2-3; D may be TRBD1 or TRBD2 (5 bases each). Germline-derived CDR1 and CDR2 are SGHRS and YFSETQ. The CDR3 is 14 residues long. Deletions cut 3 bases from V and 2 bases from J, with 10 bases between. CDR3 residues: CASSSGTPTDTQYF. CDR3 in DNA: TGCGCCAGCAGCTCCGGGACGCCCACAGATACGCAGTATTTT.